This entry describes one TCR beta chain. In germline, CDR1 is LNHDA, CDR2 SQIVND (reference sequence). CDR3 length: 14 residues. V gave up 2 bases and J gave up 7 bases, with 9 bases separating them. The table came from immunoSEQ multiplex PCR; TCRdb's copy has only in-frame clones and leaves some out. The sample has fewer than 40,000 clones; approximately 91% are singletons. The data were obtained in a study of blood T cell repertoires in COVID-19. The overall study: The samples span acute and convalescent COVID-19 from the United States, Italy and Spain. Nucleic acid was either cDNA or gDNA, and it came from T cells, B-cell-depleted T cells, or PBMCs.

J is TRBJ1-6 and V is TRBV19, with a tentative D call TRBD1 (5 bases). Sequenced sample: peripheral blood. This receptor was obtained from a human donor in a cohort sampled during active COVID-19. This CDR3 is CASSISQGNSPLHF. CDR3 nucleotide sequence: TGTGCCAGTAGTATAAGTCAGGGCAATTCACCCCTCCACTTT.